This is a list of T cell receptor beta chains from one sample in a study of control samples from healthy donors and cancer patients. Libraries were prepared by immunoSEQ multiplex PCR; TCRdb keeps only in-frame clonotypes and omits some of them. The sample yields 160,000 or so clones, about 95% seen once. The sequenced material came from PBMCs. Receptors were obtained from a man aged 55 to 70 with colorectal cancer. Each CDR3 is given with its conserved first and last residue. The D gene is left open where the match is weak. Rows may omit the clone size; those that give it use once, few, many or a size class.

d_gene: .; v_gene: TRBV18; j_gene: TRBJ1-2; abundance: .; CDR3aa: CASSPDTNDGYTF; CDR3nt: TGTGCCAGCTCACCGGACACAAACGATGGCTACACCTTC
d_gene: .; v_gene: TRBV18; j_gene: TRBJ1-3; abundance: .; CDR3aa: CASSPLTDSGNTIYF; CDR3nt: TGTGCCAGCTCACCACTCACGGACTCTGGAAACACCATATATTTT
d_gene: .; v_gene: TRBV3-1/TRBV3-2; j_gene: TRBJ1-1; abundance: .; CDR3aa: CASSPGFGYTEAFF; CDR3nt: TGTGCCAGCAGCCCCGGGTTTGGTTACACTGAAGCTTTCTTT
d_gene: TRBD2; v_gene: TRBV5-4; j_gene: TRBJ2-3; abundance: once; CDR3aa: CASSRGGEGTQYF; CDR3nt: TGTGCCAGCAGCCGGGGGGGCGAGGGTACGCAGTATTTT
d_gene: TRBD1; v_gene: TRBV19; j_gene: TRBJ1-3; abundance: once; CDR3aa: CARDPGQGFSPGGNTIYF; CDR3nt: TGTGCCAGGGATCCGGGACAGGGTTTTTCTCCTGGCGGAAACACCATATATTTT
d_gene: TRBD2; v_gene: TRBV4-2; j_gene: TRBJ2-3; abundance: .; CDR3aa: CASSQGRASGVTDTQYF; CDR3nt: TGTGCCAGCAGCCAAGGGCGGGCTAGCGGGGTCACAGATACGCAGTATTTT
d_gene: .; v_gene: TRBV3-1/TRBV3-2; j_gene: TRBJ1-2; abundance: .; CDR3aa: CASSQDTGLGYTF; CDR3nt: TGTGCCAGCAGCCAAGATACAGGGCTTGGCTACACCTTC
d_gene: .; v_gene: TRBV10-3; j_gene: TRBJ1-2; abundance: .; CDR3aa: CAISALGGEDGYTF; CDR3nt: TGTGCCATCAGTGCCCTAGGGGGGGAGGATGGCTACACCTTC
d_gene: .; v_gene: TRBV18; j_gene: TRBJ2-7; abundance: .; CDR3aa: CASSKGEWLGEQYF; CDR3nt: TGTGCCAGCTCTAAAGGGGAATGGCTGGGCGAGCAGTACTTC
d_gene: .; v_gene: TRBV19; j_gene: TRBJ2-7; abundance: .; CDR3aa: CASSRGGADEQYF; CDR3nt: TGTGCCAGTAGTCGTGGGGGGGCGGATGAGCAGTACTTC
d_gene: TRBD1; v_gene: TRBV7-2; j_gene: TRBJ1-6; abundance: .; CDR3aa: CASSSLTGTGASPLHF; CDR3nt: TGTGCCAGCAGCTCACTGACCGGGACAGGGGCTTCACCCCTCCACTTT
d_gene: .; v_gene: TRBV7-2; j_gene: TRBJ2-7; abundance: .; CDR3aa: CASSTGQAEQYF; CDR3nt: TGTGCCAGCAGCACCGGGCAGGCAGAGCAGTACTTC
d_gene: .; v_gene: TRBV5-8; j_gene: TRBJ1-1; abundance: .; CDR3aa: CASSLLFDTEAFF; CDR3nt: TGTGCCAGCAGCTTGTTGTTTGACACTGAAGCTTTCTTT
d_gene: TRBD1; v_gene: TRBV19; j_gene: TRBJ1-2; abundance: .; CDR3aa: CASSTRTGSFYGYTF; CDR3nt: TGTGCCAGTAGTACGAGGACAGGCAGCTTCTATGGCTACACCTTC
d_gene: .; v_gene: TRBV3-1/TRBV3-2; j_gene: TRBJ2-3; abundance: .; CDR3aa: CASSQGGTGQDTQYF; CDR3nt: TGTGCCAGCAGCCAGGGGGGGACAGGTCAAGATACGCAGTATTTT
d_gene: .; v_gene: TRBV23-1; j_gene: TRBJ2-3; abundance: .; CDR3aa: CASSHQDTQYF; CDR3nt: TGCGCCAGCAGTCATCAAGATACGCAGTATTTT
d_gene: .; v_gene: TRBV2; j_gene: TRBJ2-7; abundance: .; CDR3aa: CASTRTYEQYF; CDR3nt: TGTGCCAGCACCAGGACCTACGAGCAGTACTTC
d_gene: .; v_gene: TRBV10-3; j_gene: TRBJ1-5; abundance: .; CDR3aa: CAISDLDQPQHF; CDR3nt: TGTGCCATCAGTGACCTAGATCAGCCCCAGCATTTT
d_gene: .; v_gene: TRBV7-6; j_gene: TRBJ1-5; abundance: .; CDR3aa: CASSLAPGGGNQPQHF; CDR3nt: TGTGCCAGCAGCTTAGCGCCGGGGGGCGGCAATCAGCCCCAGCATTTT
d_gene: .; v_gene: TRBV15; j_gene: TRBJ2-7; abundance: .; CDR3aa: CATSRGEAASYEQYF; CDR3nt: TGTGCCACCAGCAGAGGGGAAGCGGCGAGCTACGAGCAGTACTTC
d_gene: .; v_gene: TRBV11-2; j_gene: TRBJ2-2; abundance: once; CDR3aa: CASSLDPNTGELFF; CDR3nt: TGTGCCAGCAGCCTCGACCCGAACACCGGGGAGCTGTTTTTT
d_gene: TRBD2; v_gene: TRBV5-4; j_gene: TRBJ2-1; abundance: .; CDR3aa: CASSPFRTSGGNEQFF; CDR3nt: TGTGCCAGCAGCCCCTTCAGGACTAGCGGGGGTAATGAGCAGTTCTTC
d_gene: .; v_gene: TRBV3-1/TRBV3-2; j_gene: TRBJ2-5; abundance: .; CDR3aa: CASSLVQETQYF; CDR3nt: TGTGCCAGCAGCCTAGTGCAGGAGACCCAGTACTTC
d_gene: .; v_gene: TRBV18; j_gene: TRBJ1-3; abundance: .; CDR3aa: CASSPGATGNTIYF; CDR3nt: TGTGCCAGCTCACCAGGGGCGACTGGAAACACCATATATTTT
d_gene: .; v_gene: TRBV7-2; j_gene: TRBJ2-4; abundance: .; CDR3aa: CASSPNAINGNIQYF; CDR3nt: TGTGCCAGCAGCCCCAACGCTATAAACGGGAACATTCAGTACTTC
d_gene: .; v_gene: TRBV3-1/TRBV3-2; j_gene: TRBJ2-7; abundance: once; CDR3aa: CASSQWGGEQYF; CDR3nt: TGTGCCAGCAGCCAGTGGGGAGGCGAGCAGTACTTC
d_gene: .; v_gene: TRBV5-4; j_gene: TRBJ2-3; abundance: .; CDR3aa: CASSSGGSRYLPDTQYF; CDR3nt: TGTGCCAGCAGCTCGGGGGGCTCCAGGTACTTACCAGATACGCAGTATTTT
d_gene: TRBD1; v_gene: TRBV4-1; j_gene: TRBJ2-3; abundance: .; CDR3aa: CASSQVTGSGTDTQYF; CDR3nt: TGCGCCAGCAGCCAGGTGACAGGGTCAGGGACAGATACGCAGTATTTT
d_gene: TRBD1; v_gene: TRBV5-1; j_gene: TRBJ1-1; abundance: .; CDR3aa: CASSLGDREVTEAFF; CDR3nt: TGCGCCAGCAGCTTGGGGGACAGGGAGGTTACTGAAGCTTTCTTT
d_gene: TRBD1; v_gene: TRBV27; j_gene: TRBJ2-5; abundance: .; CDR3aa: CASSDLYRGQETQYF; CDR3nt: TGTGCCAGCAGTGACCTCTACAGGGGGCAAGAGACCCAGTACTTC
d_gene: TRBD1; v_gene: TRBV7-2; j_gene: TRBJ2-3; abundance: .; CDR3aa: CASSSRDRGPSGDTQYF; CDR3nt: TGTGCCAGCAGCTCACGTGACAGGGGGCCCTCCGGGGATACGCAGTATTTT
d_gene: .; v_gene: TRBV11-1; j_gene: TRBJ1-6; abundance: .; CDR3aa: CASSFGDGRLNSPLHF; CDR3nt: TGTGCCAGCAGCTTTGGGGACGGTCGCCTTAATTCACCCCTCCACTTT
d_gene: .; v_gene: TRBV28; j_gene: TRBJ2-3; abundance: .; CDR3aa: CASSSNTDTQYF; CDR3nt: TGTGCCAGCAGTTCGAACACAGATACGCAGTATTTT
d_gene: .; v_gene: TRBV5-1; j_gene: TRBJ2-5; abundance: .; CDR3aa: CASSLGMLQETQYF; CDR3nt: TGCGCCAGCAGCTTGGGAATGCTGCAAGAGACCCAGTACTTC
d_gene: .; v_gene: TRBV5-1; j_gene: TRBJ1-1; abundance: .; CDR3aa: CASTRENENTEAFF; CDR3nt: TGCGCCAGCACCCGGGAAAACGAGAACACTGAAGCTTTCTTT
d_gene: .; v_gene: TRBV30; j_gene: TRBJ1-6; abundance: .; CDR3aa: CALQGYYNSPLHF; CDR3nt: TGTGCCTTGCAGGGTTACTATAATTCACCCCTCCACTTT
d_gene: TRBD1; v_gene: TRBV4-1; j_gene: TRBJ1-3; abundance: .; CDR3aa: CASSQPDRGSGNTIYF; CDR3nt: TGCGCCAGCAGCCAACCGGACAGGGGGTCTGGAAACACCATATATTTT
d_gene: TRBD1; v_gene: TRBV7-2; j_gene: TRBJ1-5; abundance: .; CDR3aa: CASSLMGQGTQPQHF; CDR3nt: TGTGCCAGCAGCTTAATGGGACAGGGTACTCAGCCCCAGCATTTT
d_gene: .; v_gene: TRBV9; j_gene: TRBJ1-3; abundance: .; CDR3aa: CASSVQDSGNTIYF; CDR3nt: TGTGCCAGCAGCGTACAGGATTCTGGAAACACCATATATTTT
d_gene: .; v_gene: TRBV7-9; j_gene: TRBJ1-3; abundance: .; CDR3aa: CASSLAPGNTIYF; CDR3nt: TGTGCCAGCAGCCTAGCCCCTGGAAACACCATATATTTT
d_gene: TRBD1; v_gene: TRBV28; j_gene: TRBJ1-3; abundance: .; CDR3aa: CASSLYFRTGVSGNTIYF; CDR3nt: TGTGCCAGCAGTTTATATTTCCGGACAGGCGTCTCTGGAAACACCATATATTTT
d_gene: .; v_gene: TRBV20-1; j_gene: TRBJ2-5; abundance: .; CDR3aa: CSAKAQETQYF; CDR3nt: TGCAGTGCTAAGGCCCAAGAGACCCAGTACTTC
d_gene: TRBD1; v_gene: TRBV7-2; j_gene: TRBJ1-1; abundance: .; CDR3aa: CASSSGQAAEAFF; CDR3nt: TGTGCCAGCAGCTCAGGACAGGCGGCTGAAGCTTTCTTT
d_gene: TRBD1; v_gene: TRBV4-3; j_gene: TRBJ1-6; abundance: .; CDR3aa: CASSQETGQGSSYNSPLHF; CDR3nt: TGCGCCAGCAGCCAAGAAACGGGACAGGGCAGCTCCTATAATTCACCCCTCCACTTT
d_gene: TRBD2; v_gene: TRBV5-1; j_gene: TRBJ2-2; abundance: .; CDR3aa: CASSLAELAGYTGELFF; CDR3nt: TGCGCCAGCAGCTTGGCCGAGCTAGCGGGGTACACCGGGGAGCTGTTTTTT
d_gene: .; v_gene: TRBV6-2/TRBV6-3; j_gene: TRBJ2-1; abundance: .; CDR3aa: CASSYSPQGRYNEQFF; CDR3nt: TGTGCCAGCAGTTACTCTCCCCAGGGGAGGTACAATGAGCAGTTCTTC
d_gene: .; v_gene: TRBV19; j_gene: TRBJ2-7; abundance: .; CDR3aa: CASSNPAGMGEQYF; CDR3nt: TGTGCCAGTAGTAATCCGGCAGGTATGGGCGAGCAGTACTTC
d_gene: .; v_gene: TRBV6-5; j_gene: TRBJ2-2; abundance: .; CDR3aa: CASKQSLYRTGELFF; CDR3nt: TGTGCCAGCAAACAGAGCCTCTATAGGACCGGGGAGCTGTTTTTT
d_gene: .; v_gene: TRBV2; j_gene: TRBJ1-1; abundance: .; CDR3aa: CASRPQVVAEAFF; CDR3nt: TGTGCCAGCAGGCCTCAGGTGGTGGCTGAAGCTTTCTTT
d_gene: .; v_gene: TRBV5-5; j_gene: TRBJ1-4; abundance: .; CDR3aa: CASSRTGSPNEKLFF; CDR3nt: TGTGCCAGCAGCAGAACAGGGTCACCTAATGAAAAACTGTTTTTT
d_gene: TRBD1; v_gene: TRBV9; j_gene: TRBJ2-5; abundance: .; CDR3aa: CASSVTGAVETQYF; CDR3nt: TGTGCCAGCAGCGTGACAGGGGCGGTCGAGACCCAGTACTTC
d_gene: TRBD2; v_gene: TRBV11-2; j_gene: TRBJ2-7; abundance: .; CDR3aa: CASSLDPAGVSYEQYF; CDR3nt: TGTGCCAGCAGCTTAGATCCAGCGGGGGTAAGCTACGAGCAGTACTTC
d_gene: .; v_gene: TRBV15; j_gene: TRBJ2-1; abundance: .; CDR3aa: CATSRRQGGNEQFF; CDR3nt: TGTGCCACCAGCAGGCGCCAGGGGGGGAATGAGCAGTTCTTC